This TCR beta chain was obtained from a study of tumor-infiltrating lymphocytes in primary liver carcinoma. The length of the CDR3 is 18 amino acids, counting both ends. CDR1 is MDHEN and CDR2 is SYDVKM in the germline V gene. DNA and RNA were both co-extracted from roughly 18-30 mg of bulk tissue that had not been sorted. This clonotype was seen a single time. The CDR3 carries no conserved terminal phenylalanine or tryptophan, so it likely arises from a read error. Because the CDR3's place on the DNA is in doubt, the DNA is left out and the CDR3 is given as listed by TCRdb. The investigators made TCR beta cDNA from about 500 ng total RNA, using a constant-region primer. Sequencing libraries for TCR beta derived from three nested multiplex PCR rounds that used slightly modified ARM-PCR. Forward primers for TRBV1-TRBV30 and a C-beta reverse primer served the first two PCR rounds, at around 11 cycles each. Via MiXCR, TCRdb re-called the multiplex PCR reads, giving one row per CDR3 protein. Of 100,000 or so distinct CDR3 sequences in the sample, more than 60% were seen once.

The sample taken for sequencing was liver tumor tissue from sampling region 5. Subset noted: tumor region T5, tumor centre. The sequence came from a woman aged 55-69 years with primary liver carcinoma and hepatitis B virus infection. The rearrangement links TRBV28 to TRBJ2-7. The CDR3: CASSLSQVGWGRSYEQYL.